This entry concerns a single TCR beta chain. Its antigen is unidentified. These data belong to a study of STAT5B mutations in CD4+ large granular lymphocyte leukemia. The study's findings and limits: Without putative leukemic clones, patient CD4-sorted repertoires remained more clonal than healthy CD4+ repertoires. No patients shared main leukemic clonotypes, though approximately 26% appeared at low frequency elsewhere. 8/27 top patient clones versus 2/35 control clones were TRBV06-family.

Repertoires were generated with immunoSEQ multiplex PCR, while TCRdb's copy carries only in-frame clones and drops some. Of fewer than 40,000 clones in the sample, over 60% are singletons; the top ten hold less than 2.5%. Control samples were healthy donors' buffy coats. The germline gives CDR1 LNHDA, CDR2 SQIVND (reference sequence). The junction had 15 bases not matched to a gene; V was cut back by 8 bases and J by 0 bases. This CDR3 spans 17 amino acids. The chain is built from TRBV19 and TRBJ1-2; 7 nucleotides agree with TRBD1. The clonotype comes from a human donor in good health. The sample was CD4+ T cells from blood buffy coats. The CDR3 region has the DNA TGTGCCAGTGCTGGGACTATCGACAGGGTGACTAACTATGGCTACACCTTC. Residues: CASAGTIDRVTNYGYTF.